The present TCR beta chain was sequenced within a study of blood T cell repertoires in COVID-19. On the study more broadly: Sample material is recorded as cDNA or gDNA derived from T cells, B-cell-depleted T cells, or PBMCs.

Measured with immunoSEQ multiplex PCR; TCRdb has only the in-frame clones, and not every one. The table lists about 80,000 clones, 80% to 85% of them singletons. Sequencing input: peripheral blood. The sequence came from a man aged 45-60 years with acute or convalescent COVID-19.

CDR3 nucleotide sequence: TGTGAAGCGGGGGGACCCTACGAGCAGTACTTC. Its protein is CEAGGPYEQYF. The chain links TRBV6-5 to TRBJ2-7; 9 bases fit TRBD2. The CDR3 length is 11 residues. The V gene's germline CDR1 is MNHEY and CDR2 SVGAGI.